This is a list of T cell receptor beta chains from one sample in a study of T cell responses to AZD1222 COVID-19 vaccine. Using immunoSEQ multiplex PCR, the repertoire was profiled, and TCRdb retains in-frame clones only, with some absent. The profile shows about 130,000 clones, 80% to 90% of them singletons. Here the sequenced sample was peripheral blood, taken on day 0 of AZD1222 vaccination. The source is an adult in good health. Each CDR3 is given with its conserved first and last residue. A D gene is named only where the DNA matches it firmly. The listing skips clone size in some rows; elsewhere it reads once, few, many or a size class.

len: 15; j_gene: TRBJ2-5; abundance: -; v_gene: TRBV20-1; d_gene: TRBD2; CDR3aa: CSASSGGLGEETQYF; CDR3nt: TGCAGTGCTAGTAGCGGGGGCCTTGGGGAAGAGACCCAGTACTTC
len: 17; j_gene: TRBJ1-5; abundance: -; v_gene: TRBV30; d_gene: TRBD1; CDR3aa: CAWSVPGTVDSNQPQHF; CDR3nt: TGTGCCTGGAGTGTACCCGGGACAGTAGATAGCAATCAGCCCCAGCATTTT
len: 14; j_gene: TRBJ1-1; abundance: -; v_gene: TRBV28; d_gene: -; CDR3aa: CASEVGGINTEAFF; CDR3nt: TGTGCCAGCGAAGTTGGAGGGATTAACACTGAAGCTTTCTTT
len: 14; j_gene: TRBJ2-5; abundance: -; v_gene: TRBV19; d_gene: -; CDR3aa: CASMLAVHSETQYF; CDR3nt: TGTGCCAGTATGCTGGCCGTCCATTCAGAGACCCAGTACTTC
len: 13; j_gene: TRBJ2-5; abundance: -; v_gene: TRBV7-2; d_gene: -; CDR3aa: CASSLTGEETQYF; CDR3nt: TGTGCCAGCAGCTTAACGGGGGAAGAGACCCAGTACTTC
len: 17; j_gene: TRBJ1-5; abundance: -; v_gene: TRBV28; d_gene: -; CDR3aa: CASSLSGGLGANQPQHF; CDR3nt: TGTGCCAGCAGTTTGTCCGGGGGTTTGGGGGCCAATCAGCCCCAGCATTTT
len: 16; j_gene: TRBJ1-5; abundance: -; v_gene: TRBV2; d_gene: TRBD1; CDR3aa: CASSPGQGDSNQPQHF; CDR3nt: TGTGCCAGCAGCCCCGGACAGGGGGATAGCAATCAGCCCCAGCATTTT
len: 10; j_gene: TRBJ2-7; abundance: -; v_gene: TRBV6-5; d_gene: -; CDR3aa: CASTGLEQYF; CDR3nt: TGTGCCAGCACAGGGCTCGAGCAGTACTTC
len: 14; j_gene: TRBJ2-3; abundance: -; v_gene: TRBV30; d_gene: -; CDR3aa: CAWSGGGDTDTQYF; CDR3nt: TGTGCCTGGAGTGGAGGGGGGGACACAGATACGCAGTATTTT
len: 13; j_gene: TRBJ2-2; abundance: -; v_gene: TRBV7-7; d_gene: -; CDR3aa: CASSLESGMELFF; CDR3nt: TGTGCTAGCAGCTTAGAATCGGGGATGGAGCTGTTTTTT
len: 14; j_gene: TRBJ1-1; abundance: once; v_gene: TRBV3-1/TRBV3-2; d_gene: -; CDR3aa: CASSQPQGNTEAFF; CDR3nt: TGTGCCAGCAGCCAACCTCAGGGGAATACTGAAGCTTTCTTT
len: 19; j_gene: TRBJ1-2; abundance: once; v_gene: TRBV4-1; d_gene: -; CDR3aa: CASSQASGDIMFSRYGYTF; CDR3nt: TGCGCCAGCAGCCAAGCTTCGGGGGACATAATGTTTTCTAGGTATGGCTACACCTTC
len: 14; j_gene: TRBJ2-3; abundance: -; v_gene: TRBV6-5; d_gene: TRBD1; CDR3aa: CASSYSQGAGTQYF; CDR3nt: TGTGCCAGCAGTTACTCACAGGGGGCAGGTACGCAGTATTTT
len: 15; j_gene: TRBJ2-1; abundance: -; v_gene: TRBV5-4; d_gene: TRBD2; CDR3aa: CASSPSGEAFYEQFF; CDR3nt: TGTGCCAGCAGCCCTAGCGGGGAGGCGTTTTATGAGCAGTTCTTC
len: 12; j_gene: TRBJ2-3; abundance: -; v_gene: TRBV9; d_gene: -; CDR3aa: CASSVVEGTQYF; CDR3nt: TGTGCCAGCAGCGTAGTTGAAGGGACGCAGTATTTT
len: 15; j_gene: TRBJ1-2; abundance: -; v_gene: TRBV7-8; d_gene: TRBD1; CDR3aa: CASSSRGQSNYGYTF; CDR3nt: TGTGCCAGCAGCTCTAGGGGACAGTCTAACTATGGCTACACCTTC
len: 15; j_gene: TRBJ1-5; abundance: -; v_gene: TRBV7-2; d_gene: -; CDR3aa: CASSLRGQGSEPQHF; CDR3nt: TGTGCCAGCAGCTTAAGAGGTCAGGGGTCGGAGCCCCAGCATTTT
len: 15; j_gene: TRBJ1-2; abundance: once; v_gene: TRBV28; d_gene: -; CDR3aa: CASSFGEGLNYGYTF; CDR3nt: TGTGCCAGCAGTTTTGGTGAGGGCCTTAACTATGGCTACACCTTC
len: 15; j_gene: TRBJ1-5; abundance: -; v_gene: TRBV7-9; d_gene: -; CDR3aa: CASSPDRRGNQPQHF; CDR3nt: TGTGCCAGCAGCCCGGACCGCCGTGGCAATCAGCCCCAGCATTTT
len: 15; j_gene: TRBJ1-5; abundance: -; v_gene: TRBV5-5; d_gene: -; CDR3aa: CASSLGAGVNQPQHF; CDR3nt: TGTGCCAGCAGCTTAGGGGCAGGGGTCAATCAGCCCCAGCATTTT
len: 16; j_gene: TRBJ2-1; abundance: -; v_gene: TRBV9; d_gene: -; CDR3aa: CASSPGGTHPVNEQFF; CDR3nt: TGTGCCAGCAGCCCAGGGGGGACTCACCCGGTCAATGAGCAGTTCTTC
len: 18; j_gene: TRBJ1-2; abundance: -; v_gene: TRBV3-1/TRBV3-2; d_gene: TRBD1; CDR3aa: CASSHGAADREDCYGYTF; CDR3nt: TGTGCCAGCAGCCACGGAGCGGCAGACAGGGAAGACTGCTATGGCTACACCTTC